The T cell receptor beta chain described here comes from a study of Ad26.COV2.S vaccination and SARS-CoV-2 variants. Using immunoSEQ multiplex PCR, the repertoire was profiled, and TCRdb retains in-frame clones only, with some absent. The table records approximately 280,000 clones, 80% to 90% of them present only once. The junction had 7 bases not matched to a gene; V was cut back by 5 bases and J by 0 bases. The CDR3 is 16 residues long. Germline loops: CDR1 SGHNT, CDR2 YENEEA. Treatment reported: some 20 received Ad26.COV2.S at low or high dose, single or two shots; 5 received placebo; per-sample allocation not given. After the first vaccine or placebo injection, samples were drawn on day 63.

The sample in question was peripheral blood, obtained in a trial of Ad26.COV2.S vaccine versus placebo. The chain couples TRBV11-3 to TRBJ2-3, with TRBD2 identical over 8 bases. The sequence was collected from a person aged 18-60 years who received the Ad26.COV2.S COVID-19 vaccine or a placebo. CDR3 in DNA: TGTGCCAGCAGCACTGGGATAGCGGGGAGCACAGATACGCAGTATTTT. Protein product: CASSTGIAGSTDTQYF.